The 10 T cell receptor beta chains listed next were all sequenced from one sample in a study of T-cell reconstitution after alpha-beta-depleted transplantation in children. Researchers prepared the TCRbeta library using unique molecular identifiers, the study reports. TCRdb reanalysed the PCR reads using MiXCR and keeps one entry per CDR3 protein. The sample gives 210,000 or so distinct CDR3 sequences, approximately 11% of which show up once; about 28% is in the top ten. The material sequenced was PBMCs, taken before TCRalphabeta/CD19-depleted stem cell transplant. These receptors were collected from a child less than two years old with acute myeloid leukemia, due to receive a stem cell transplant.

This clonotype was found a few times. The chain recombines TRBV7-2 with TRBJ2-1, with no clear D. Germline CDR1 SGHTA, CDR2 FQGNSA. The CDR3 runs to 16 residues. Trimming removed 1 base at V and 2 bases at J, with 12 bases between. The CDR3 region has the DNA TGTGCCAGCAGCTTAGATGGGGTTACCACCTACAATGAGCAGTTCTTC. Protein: CASSLDGVTTYNEQFF.

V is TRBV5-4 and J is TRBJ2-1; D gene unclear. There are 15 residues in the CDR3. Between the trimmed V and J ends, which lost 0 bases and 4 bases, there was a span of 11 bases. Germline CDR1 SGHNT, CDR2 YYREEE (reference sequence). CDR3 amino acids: CASSLAGQLYNEQFF. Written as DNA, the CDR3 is TGTGCCAGCAGCTTGGCCGGGCAGTTATACAATGAGCAGTTCTTC. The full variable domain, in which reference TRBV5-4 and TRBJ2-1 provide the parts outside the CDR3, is ETGVTQSPTHLIKTRGQQVTLRCSSQSGHNTVSWYQQALGQGPQFIFQYYREEENGRGNFPPRFSGLQFPNYSSELNVNALELDDSALYLCASSLAGQLYNEQFFGPGTRLTVL.

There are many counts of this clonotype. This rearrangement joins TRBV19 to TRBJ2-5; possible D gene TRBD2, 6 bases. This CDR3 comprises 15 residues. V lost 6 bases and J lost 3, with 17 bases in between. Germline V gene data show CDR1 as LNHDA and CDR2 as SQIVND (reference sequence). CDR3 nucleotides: TGTGCCAGTAGCCCCGTCGGAGGGCCAGAAGAGACCCAGTACTTC. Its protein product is CASSPVGGPEETQYF.

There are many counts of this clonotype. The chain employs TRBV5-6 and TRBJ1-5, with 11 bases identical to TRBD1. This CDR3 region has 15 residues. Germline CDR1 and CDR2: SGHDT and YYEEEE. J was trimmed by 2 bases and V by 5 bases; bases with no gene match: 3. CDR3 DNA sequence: TGTGCCAGCAGTGGACAGGGGGCGCGCAATCAGCCCCAGCATTTT. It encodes CASSGQGARNQPQHF.

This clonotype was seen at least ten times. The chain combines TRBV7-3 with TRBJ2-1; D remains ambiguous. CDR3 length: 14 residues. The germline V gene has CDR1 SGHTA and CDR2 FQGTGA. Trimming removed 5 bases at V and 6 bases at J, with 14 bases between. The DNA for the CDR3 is TGTGCCAGCAGCCGAAATCGGCTGAGCAATGAGCAGTTCTTC. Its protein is CASSRNRLSNEQFF.

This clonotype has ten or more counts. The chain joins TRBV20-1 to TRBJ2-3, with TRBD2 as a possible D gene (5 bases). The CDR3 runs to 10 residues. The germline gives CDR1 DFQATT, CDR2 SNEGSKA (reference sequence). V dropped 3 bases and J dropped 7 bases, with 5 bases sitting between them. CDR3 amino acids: CSARDYTQYF. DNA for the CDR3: TGCAGTGCTAGGGACTATACGCAGTATTTT.

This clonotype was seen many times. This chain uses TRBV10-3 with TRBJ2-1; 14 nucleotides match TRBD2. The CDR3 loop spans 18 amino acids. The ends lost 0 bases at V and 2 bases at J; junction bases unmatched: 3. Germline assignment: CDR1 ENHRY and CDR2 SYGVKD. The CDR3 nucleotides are TGTGCCATCAGTGAGTCGACTAGCGGGAGGGCCCCCTACAATGAGCAGTTCTTC. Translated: CAISESTSGRAPYNEQFF.

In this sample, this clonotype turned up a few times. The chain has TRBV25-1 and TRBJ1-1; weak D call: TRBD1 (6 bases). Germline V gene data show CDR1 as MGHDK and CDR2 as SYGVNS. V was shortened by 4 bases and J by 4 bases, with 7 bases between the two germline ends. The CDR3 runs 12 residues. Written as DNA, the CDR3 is TGTGCCAGCAGTGTACAGGGCACTGAAGCTTTCTTT. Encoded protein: CASSVQGTEAFF.

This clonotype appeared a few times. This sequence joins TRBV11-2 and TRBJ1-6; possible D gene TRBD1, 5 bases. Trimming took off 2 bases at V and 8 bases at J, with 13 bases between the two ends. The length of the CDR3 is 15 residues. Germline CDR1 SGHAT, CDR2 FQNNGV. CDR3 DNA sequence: TGTGCCAGCAGCTTAAGCTTAGGAGGGGATTCACCCCTCCACTTT. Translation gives CASSLSLGGDSPLHF.

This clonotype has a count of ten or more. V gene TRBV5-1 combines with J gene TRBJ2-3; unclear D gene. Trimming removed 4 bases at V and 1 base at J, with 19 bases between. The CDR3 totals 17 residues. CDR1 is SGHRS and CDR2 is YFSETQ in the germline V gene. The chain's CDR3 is CASSPRIIPSGTDTQYF. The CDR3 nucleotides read TGCGCCAGCAGCCCCCGGATAATCCCGTCTGGCACAGATACGCAGTATTTT.